The clone carrying this TCR beta chain was seen many times. What it recognizes is unknown. The PBMCs were taken from approximately 9 ml of fresh peripheral blood. This sample stems from a study of T cells in Graves' hyperthyroidism and ophthalmopathy. Study-wide findings and caveats: A median about 6.2 months before onset, the model predicted ophthalmopathy.

TCR beta CDR3 region amplification was performed from RNA transcripts. In the first-round RT-PCR of the TCR CDR3, the HTBI primer set was used. TCRdb re-called the multiplex PCR reads through MiXCR, storing one row per CDR3 protein. The sample lists 240,000 or so distinct CDR3 sequences, 16% occurring once. The sequence derives from a woman aged 18-35 years with Graves' ophthalmopathy. The sample was blood.

DNA of the CDR3: TGTGCCAGCTCACCTTATACAGCGACCTCCTACGAGCAGTACTTC. It yields the protein CASSPYTATSYEQYF. The J gene is TRBJ2-7, the V gene TRBV18; D unclear. The germline gives CDR1 KGHSH, CDR2 LQKENI. V gave up 3 bases and J gave up 0 bases, with 12 bases separating them. This CDR3 comprises 15 residues.